This paragraph reports one TCR beta chain. Generated by immunoSEQ multiplex PCR, the TCRdb table keeps only in-frame clones and is missing some. This table has around 59,000 clones, about 94% appearing once. Trimming left V 4 bases short and J 0 bases short, with 13 bases between. Germline-derived CDR1 and CDR2 are GTSNPN and SVGIG (reference sequence). The CDR3 is 16 residues long. The record originates from a study of T cell changes during pregnancy in multiple sclerosis. The source material was peripheral blood, sampled in the third trimester of pregnancy. The clonotype was recovered from a female donor in good health, enrolled as a control in a pregnancy study. This chain links TRBV30 with TRBJ1-6; D is perhaps TRBD1 (6 bases). DNA for the CDR3: TGTGCCTGGAAGGGCAGGGGCTACTCCTATAATTCACCCCTCCACTTT. This gives the protein CAWKGRGYSYNSPLHF.